This T cell receptor beta chain was sequenced for a study of CD4 and CD8 cells across lung adenocarcinoma regions. TCRdb fed the PCR reads into MiXCR, producing one record per CDR3 protein. The sample lists about 16,000 distinct CDR3 sequences; roughly half were seen once. Donors had localized lung adenocarcinoma, a non-small cell lung cancer. This CDR3 is built from 14 residues. Germline CDR1 is MNHNS and CDR2 is SASEGT. This sequence joins TRBV6-1 and TRBJ2-1; 10 bases are a match to TRBD1. The DNA end lines up better with TRBJ2-7; the J call may be wrong. This TCR came from a female donor with lung adenocarcinoma. The CD4 and CD8 labels of this study may be unreliable. Sequenced: CD8+ T cells from the center of a lung tumor. The CDR3 loop is CASSEGQGASEQYF. Here the CDR3 DNA reads TGTGCCAGCAGTGAAGGACAGGGGGCGAGCGAGCAGTACTTC.